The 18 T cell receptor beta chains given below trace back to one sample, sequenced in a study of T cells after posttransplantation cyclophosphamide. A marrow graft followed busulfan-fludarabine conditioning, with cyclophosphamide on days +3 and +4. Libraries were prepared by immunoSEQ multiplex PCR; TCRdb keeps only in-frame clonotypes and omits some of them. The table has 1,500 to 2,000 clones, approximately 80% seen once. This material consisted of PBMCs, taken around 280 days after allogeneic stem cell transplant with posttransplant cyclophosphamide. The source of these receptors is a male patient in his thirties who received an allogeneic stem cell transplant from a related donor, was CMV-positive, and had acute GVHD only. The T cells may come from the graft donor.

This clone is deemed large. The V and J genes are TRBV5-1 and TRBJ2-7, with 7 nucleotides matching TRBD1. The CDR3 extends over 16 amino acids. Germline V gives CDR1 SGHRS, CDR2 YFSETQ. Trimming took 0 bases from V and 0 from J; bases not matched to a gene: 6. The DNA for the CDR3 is TGCGCCAGCAGCTTGGCAAGGGGGCTAAGCTCCTACGAGCAGTACTTC. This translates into CASSLARGLSSYEQYF.

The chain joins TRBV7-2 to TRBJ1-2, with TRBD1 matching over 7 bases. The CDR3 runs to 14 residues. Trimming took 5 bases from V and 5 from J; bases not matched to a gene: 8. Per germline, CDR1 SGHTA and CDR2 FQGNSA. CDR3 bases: TGTGCCAGCAGCCAAACGACAGGGAGTTATGGCTACACCTTC. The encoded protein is CASSQTTGSYGYTF.

This chain's CDR3 is CASSVTGGSGNTIYF. The CDR3 DNA is TGTGCCAGCAGCGTTACAGGGGGCTCTGGAAACACCATATATTTT. The genes are TRBV7-6 and TRBJ1-3, with TRBD1 identical over 8 bases. The CDR3 runs 15 residues. After removal of 5 bases from V and 0 bases from J, the junction contained 3 bases not matched to a gene. Per germline, CDR1 SGHVS and CDR2 FNYEAQ.

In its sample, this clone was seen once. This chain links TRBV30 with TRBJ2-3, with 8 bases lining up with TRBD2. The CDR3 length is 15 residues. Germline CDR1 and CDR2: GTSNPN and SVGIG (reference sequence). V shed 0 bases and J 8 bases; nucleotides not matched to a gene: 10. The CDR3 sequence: CAWSVTAGAQGTQYF. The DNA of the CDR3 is TGTGCCTGGAGTGTAACAGCGGGGGCCCAGGGTACGCAGTATTTT.

The DNA for the CDR3 is TGTGCCAGCAGCTTGGGGGCGAACCTCTACGAGCAGTACTTC. Translated: CASSLGANLYEQYF. This chain uses TRBV11-2 with TRBJ2-7; tentative D call: TRBD1 (6 bases). Germline lookup yields CDR1 SGHAT and CDR2 FQNNGV. Trimming removed 3 bases from V and 3 bases from J, with 12 bases in between. This CDR3 has 14 residues.

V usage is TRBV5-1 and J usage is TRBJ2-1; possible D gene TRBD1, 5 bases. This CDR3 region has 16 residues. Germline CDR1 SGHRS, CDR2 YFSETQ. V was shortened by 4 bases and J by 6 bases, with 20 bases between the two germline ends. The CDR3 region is CASSVQAVQGVNEQFF. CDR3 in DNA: TGCGCCAGCAGCGTCCAGGCAGTACAAGGGGTCAATGAGCAGTTCTTC.

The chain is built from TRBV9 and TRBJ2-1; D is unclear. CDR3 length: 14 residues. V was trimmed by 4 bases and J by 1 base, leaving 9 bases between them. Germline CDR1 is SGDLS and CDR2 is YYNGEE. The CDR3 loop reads CASSRSGSYNEQFF. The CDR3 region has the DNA TGTGCCAGCAGCCGGTCCGGGTCCTACAATGAGCAGTTCTTC.

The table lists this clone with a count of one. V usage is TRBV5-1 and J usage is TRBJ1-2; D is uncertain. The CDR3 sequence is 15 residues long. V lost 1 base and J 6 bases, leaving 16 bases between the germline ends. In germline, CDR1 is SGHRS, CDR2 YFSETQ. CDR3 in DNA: TGCGCCAGCAGCTTGTGGGCAGTTCGTACGAATGGCTACACCTTC. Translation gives CASSLWAVRTNGYTF.

The CDR3 loop reads CASSLAVETQYF. DNA for the CDR3: TGTGCCAGCAGCTTAGCCGTCGAGACCCAGTACTTC. J is TRBJ2-5 and V is TRBV7-9; unclear D gene. CDR3 length: 12 residues. Per germline, CDR1 SEHNR and CDR2 FQNEAQ (reference sequence). Trimming removed 0 bases from V and 5 bases from J, with 4 bases in between. Looking up the rest from reference TRBV7-9 and TRBJ2-5 gives the full variable domain: DTGVSQNPRHKITKRGQNVTFRCDPISEHNRLYWYRQTLGQGPEFLTYFQNEAQLEKSRLLSDRFSAERPKGSFSTLEIQRTEQGDSAMYLCASSLAVETQYFGPGTRLLVL.

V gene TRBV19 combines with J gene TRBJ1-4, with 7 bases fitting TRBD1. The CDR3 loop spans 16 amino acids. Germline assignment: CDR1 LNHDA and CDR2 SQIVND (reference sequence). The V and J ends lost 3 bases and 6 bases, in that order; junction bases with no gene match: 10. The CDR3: CASSMGPRQGDEKLFF. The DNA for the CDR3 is TGTGCCAGTAGTATGGGGCCCCGGCAGGGGGATGAAAAACTGTTTTTT.

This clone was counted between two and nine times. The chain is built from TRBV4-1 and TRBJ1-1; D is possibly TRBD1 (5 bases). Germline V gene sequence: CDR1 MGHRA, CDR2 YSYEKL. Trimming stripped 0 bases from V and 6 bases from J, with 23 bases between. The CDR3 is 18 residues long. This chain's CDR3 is CASSQDPILSWGTSEAFF. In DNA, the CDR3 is TGCGCCAGCAGCCAAGATCCAATATTATCCTGGGGCACTTCTGAAGCTTTCTTT.

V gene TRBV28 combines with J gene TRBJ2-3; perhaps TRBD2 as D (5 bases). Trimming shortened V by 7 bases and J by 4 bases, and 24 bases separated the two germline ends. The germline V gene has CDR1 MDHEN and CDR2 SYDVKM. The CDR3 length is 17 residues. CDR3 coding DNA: TGTGCCAGCACCCCGGAAGAGGGTTTAGTTTTGTCAGATACGCAGTATTTT. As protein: CASTPEEGLVLSDTQYF.

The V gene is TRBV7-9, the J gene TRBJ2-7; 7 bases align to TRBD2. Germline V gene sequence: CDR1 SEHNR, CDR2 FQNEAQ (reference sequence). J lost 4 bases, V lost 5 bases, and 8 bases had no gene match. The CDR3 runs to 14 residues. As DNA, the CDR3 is TGTGCCAGCAGCCCCCGGGAGGCGAGGTACGAGCAGTACTTC. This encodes CASSPREARYEQYF.

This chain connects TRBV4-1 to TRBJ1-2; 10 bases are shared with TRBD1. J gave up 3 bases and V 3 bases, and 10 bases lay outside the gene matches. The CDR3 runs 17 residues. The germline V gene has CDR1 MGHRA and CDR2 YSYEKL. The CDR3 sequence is CASSQVGDRGLDYGYTF. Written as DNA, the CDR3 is TGCGCCAGCAGCCAGGTGGGAGACAGGGGGCTTGACTATGGCTACACCTTC.

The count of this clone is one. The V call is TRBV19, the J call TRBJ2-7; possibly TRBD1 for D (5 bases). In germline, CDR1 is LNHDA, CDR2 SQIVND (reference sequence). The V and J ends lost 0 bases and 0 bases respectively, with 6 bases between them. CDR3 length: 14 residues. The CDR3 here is CASSIEGVSYEQYF. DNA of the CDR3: TGTGCCAGTAGTATAGAAGGGGTCTCCTACGAGCAGTACTTC. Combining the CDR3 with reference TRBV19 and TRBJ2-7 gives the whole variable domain DGGITQSPKYLFRKEGQNVTLSCEQNLNHDAMYWYRQDPGQGLRLIYYSQIVNDFQKGDIAEGYSVSREKKESFPLTVTSAQKNPTAFYLCASSIEGVSYEQYFGPGTRLTVT.

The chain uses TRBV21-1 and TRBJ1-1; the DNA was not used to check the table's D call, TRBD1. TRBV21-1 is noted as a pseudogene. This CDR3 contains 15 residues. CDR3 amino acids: CASSKRGQMNTEAFF. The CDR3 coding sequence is TGTGCCAGCAGCAAAAGGGGGCAGATGAACACTGAAGCTTTCTTT.

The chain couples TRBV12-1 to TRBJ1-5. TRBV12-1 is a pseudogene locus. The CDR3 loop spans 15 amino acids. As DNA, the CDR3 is TGTGCCTCCTGCGGGTCGGACTATAGCAATCAGCCCCAGCATTTT. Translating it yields CASCGSDYSNQPQHF.

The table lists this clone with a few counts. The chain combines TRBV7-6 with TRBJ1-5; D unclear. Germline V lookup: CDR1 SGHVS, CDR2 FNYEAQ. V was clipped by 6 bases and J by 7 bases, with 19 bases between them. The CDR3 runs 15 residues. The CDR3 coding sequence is TGTGCCAGCAGTCCAATGGCCGGATCGGGACAGCCCCAGCATTTT. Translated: CASSPMAGSGQPQHF.